This TCR beta chain was observed in a study of cytomegalovirus exposure and HLA in healthy donors. V shed 3 bases, J shed 5 bases, and the junction held 9 bases outside the gene matches. Germline values: CDR1 PRHDT, CDR2 FYEKMQ (reference sequence). The CDR3 is made up of 16 amino acids. Points on this clone: The antigen is not known.

Overall study findings and caveats: A missense DCLRE1C variant was associated with V- and J-gene trimming of TCR beta chains in a later analysis, and an independent cohort replicated the association. An ancestry cluster, one associated with Asian ancestry, reportedly showed fewer N-insertions than the 666-donor mean in a later analysis.

Amplification used 60 Vbeta primers and 13 Jbeta primers. Sequencing was performed with immunoSEQ multiplex PCR; in TCRdb, only in-frame clones are kept and a portion is missing. The sample consists of some 130,000 clones, 70% to 80% of them appearing once. The sample was PBMCs. The gene calls are TRBV13 and TRBJ2-2; the match to TRBD2 covers 7 bases. The TCR originated in a woman between 50 and 59 years old in good health and CMV-seronegative. The CDR3 region has the DNA TGTGCCAGCAGCTTCGGAGGGAGGGCCCGGACCGGGGAGCTGTTTTTT. Protein: CASSFGGRARTGELFF.